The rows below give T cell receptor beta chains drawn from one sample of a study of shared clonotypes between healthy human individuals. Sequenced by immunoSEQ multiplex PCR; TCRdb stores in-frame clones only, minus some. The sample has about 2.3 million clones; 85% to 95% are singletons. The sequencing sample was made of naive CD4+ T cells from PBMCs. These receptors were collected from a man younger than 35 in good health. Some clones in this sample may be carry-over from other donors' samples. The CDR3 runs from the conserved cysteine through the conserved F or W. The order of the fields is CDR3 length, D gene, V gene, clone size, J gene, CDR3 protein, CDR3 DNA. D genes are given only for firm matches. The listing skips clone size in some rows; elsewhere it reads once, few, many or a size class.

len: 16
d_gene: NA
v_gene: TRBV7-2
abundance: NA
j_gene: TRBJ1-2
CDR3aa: CASSLGVGFMSGGYTF
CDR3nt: TGTGCCAGCAGCTTAGGGGTGGGGTTCATGTCGGGTGGCTACACCTTC

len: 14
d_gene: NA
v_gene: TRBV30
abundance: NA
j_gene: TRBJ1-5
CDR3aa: CAWSKGRGNQPQHF
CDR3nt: TGTGCCTGGAGTAAAGGGAGGGGCAATCAGCCCCAGCATTTT

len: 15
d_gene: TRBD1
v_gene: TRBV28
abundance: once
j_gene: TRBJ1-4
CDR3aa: CASSRQGGTNEKLFF
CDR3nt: TGTGCCAGCAGTCGTCAGGGGGGGACTAATGAAAAACTGTTTTTT

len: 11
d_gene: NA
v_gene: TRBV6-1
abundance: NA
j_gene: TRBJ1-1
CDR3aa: CASSMNTEAFF
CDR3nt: TGTGCCAGCAGTATGAACACTGAAGCTTTCTTT

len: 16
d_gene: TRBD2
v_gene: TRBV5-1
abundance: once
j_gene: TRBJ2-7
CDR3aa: CASSLGLAGGTYEQYF
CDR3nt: TGCGCCAGCAGCTTGGGACTAGCGGGAGGGACTTACGAGCAGTACTTC

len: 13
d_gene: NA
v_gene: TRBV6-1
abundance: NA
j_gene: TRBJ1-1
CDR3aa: CASSEQAYTEAFF
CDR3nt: TGTGCCAGCAGTGAACAAGCCTACACTGAAGCTTTCTTT

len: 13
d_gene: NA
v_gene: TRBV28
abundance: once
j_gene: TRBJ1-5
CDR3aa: CATYGRRYQPQHF
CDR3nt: TGTGCCACCTACGGACGAAGGTATCAGCCCCAGCATTTT

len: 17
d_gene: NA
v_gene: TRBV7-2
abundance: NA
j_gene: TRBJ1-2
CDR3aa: CASSLVLEPKFNYGYTF
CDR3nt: TGTGCCAGCAGCTTAGTATTGGAGCCGAAGTTTAACTATGGCTACACCTTC

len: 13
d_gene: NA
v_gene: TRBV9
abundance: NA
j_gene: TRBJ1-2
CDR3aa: CASSASGGEGYTF
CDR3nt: TGTGCCAGCAGCGCCTCGGGTGGAGAGGGCTACACCTTC

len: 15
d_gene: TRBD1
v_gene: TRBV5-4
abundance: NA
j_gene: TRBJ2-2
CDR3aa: CASSSGGLNTGELFF
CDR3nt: TGTGCCAGCAGTTCAGGGGGCCTGAACACCGGGGAGCTGTTTTTT

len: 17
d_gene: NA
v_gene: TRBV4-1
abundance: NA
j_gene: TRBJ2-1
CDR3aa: CASSPSLGMIADNEQFF
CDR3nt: TGCGCCAGCAGCCCCTCCTTGGGGATGATAGCAGACAATGAGCAGTTCTTC

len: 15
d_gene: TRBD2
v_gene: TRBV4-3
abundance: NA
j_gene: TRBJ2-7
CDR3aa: CASSQVAGGAYEQYF
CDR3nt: TGCGCCAGCAGCCAAGTAGCGGGAGGGGCCTACGAGCAGTACTTC

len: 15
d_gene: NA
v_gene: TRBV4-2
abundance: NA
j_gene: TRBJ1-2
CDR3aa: CASSQERNGVGGYTF
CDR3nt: TGTGCCAGCAGCCAAGAAAGGAACGGGGTTGGTGGGTACACCTTC

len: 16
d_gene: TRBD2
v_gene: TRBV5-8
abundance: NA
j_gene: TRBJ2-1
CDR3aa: CASSQLWTSGRAESFF
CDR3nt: TGTGCCAGCAGCCAGCTATGGACTAGCGGGAGGGCCGAATCGTTCTTC

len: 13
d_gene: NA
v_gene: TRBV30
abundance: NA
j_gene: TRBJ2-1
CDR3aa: CAWARHSYNEQFF
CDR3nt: TGTGCCTGGGCGCGCCACTCCTACAATGAGCAGTTCTTC

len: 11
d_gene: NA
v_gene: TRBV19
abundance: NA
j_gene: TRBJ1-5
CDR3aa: CASSLPGPQHF
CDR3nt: TGTGCCAGTAGTCTTCCCGGACCCCAGCATTTT

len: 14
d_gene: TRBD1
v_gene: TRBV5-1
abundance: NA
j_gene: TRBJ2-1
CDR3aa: CASSYTQGVSEQFF
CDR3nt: TGCGCCAGCAGCTACACTCAGGGGGTCAGTGAGCAGTTCTTC

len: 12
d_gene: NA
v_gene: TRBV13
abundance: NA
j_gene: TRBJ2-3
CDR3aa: CASRGSPNTQYF
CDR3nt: TGTGCCAGCAGAGGCAGCCCGAATACGCAGTATTTT

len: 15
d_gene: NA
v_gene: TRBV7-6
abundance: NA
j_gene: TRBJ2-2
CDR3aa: CASSSRTMNTGELFF
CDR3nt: TGTGCCAGCAGCTCCCGGACTATGAACACCGGGGAGCTGTTTTTT

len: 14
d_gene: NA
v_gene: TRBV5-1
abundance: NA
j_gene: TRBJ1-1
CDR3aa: CASSLDSLNTEAFF
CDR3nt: TGCGCCAGCAGCTTGGACAGTCTGAACACTGAAGCTTTCTTT

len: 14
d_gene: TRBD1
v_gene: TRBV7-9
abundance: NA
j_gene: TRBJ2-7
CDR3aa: CASTPGQGFYEQYF
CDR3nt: TGTGCCAGCACCCCGGGACAGGGCTTTTACGAGCAGTACTTC

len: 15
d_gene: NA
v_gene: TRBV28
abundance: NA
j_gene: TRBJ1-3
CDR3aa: CASSSSGSGEYTIYF
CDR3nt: TGTGCCAGCAGTTCGTCGGGTTCCGGGGAGTACACCATATATTTT

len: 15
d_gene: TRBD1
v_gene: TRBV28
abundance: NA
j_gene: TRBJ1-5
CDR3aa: CASSRTGVGNQPQHF
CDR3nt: TGTGCCAGCAGTCGGACAGGGGTCGGCAATCAGCCCCAGCATTTT

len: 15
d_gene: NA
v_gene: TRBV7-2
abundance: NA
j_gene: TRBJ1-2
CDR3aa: CASSLVGGPNYGYTF
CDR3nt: TGTGCCAGCAGCTTAGTAGGGGGGCCTAACTATGGCTACACCTTC

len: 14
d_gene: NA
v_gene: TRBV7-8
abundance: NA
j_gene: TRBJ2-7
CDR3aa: CASSPRHRRDEQYF
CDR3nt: TGTGCCAGCAGCCCTAGGCACCGGAGGGACGAGCAGTACTTC

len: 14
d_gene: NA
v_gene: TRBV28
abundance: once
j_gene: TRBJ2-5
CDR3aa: CASKGGGARETQYF
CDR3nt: TGTGCCAGCAAAGGTGGGGGGGCCCGAGAGACCCAGTACTTC

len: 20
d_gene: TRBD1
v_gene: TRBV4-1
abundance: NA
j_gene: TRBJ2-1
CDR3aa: CASSRIWTGGPLLSYNEQFF
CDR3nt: TGCGCCAGCAGCCGAATTTGGACAGGGGGCCCCCTCCTCTCCTACAATGAGCAGTTCTTC

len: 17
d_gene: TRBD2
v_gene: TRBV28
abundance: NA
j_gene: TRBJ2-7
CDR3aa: CASSPGSGRSSSYEQYF
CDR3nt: TGTGCCAGCAGTCCGGGTAGCGGGAGGTCGAGCTCCTACGAGCAGTACTTC

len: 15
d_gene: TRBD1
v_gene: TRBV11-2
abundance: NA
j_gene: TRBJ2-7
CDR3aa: CASSQMWDRSYEQYF
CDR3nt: TGTGCCAGCAGCCAGATGTGGGACAGATCCTACGAGCAGTACTTC

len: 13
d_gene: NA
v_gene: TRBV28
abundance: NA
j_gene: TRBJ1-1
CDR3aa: CASGRQLNTEAFF
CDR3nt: TGTGCCAGCGGGCGACAACTGAACACTGAAGCTTTCTTT

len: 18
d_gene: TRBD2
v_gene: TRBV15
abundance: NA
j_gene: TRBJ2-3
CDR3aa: CATSRSLGSGSPTDTQYF
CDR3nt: TGTGCCACCAGCAGATCCCTTGGTAGCGGGAGTCCCACAGATACGCAGTATTTT

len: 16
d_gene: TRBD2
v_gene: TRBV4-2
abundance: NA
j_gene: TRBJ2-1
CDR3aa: CASSPPLAGRDNEQFF
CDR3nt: TGTGCCAGCAGCCCGCCTCTAGCGGGAAGGGACAATGAGCAGTTCTTC

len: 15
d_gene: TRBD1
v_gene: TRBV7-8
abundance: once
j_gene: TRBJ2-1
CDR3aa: CASSSDRRVMPEQFF
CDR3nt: TGTGCCAGCAGCTCGGACAGGCGGGTTATGCCTGAGCAGTTCTTC

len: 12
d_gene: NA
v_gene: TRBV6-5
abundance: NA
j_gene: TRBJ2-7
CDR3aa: CASRTSGVEQYF
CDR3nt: TGTGCCAGCAGGACAAGTGGGGTCGAGCAGTACTTC

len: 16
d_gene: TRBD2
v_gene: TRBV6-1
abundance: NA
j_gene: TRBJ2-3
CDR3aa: CASSEDPSGTKGTQYF
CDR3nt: TGTGCCAGCAGTGAAGACCCTAGCGGGACTAAAGGCACGCAGTATTTT

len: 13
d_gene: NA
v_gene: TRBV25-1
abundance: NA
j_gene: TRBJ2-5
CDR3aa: CATQRGAQETQYF
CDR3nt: TGTGCCACCCAGAGGGGGGCCCAAGAGACCCAGTACTTC

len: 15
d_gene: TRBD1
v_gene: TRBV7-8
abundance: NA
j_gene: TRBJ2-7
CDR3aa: CASSPDRGQIYEQYF
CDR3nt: TGTGCCAGCAGCCCGGACAGGGGTCAAATCTACGAGCAGTACTTC

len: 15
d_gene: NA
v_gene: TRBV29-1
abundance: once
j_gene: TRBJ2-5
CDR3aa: CSVEGGPGLHETQYF
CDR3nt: TGCAGCGTTGAAGGCGGGCCAGGGCTACACGAGACCCAGTACTTC

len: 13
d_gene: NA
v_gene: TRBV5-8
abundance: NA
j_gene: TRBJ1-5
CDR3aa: CASSLYSNQPQHF
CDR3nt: TGTGCCAGCAGCTTGTATAGCAATCAGCCCCAGCATTTT

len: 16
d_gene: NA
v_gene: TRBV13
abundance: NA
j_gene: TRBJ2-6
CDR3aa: CASSLGRPSGANVLTF
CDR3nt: TGTGCCAGCAGCTTAGGCCGACCCTCTGGGGCCAACGTCCTGACTTTC

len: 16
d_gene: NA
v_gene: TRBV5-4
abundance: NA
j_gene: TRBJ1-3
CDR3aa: CASSSGTLDSGNTIYF
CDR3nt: TGTGCCAGCAGCAGCGGCACCCTGGACTCTGGAAACACCATATATTTT

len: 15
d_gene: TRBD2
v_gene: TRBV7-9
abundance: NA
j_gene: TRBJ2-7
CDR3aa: CASSLVAGGPYEQYF
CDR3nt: TGTGCCAGCAGCTTAGTAGCGGGAGGGCCCTACGAGCAGTACTTC

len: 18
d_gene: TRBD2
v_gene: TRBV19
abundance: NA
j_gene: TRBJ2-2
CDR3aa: CASTSRGGRAKNTGELFF
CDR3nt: TGTGCCAGTACCTCACGGGGCGGGAGGGCCAAGAACACCGGGGAGCTGTTTTTT

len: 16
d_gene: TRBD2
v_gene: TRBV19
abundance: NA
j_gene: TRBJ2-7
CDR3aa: CASSTWTSGSSGEQYF
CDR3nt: TGTGCCAGTAGTACCTGGACTAGCGGGAGTTCGGGCGAGCAGTACTTC

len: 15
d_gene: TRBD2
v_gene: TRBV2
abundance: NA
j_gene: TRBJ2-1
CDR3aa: CASSDASGGYNEQFF
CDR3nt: TGTGCCAGCAGTGACGCTAGCGGGGGGTACAATGAGCAGTTCTTC

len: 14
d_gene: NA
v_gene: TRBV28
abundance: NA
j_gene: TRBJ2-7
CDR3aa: CASKVQAPSYEQYF
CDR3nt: TGTGCCAGCAAGGTACAGGCTCCTTCCTACGAGCAGTACTTC

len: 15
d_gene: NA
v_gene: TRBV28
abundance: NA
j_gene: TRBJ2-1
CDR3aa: CASITGTLGGREQFF
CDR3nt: TGTGCCAGCATCACAGGGACACTAGGAGGAAGGGAGCAGTTCTTC

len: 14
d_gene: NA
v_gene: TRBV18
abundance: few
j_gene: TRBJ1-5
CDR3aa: CASSRGRDNQPQHF
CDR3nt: TGTGCCAGCTCACGGGGGAGGGACAATCAGCCCCAGCATTTT

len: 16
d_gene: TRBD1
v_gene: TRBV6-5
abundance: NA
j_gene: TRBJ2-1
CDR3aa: CASSYSGQGSYNEQFF
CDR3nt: TGTGCCAGCAGTTACTCTGGACAGGGATCCTACAATGAGCAGTTCTTC

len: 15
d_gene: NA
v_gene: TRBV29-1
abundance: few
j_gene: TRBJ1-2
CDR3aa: CSVAPDLGTKDGYTF
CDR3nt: TGCAGCGTTGCGCCGGACCTCGGGACAAAGGATGGCTACACCTTC

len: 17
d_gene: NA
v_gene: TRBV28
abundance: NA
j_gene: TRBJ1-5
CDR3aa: CASITGAALGDGQPQHF
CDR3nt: TGTGCCAGCATAACTGGGGCTGCACTGGGGGATGGTCAGCCCCAGCATTTT

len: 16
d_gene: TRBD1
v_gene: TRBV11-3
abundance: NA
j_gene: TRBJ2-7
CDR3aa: CASSHSGTGATREQYF
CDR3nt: TGTGCCAGCAGCCATTCCGGGACAGGGGCAACCAGAGAGCAGTACTTC

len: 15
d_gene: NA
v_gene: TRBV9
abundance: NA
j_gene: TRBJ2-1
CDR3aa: CASSVEGRAGAEQFF
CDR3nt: TGTGCCAGCAGCGTAGAAGGTAGGGCCGGCGCTGAGCAGTTCTTC

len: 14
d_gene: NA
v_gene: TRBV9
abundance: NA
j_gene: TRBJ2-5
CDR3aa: CASSPRADQETQYF
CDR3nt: TGTGCCAGCAGCCCTCGCGCGGACCAAGAGACCCAGTACTTC

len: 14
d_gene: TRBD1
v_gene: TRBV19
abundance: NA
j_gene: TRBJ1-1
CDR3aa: CASNRGTGITEAFF
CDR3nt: TGTGCCAGTAATCGCGGGACAGGGATCACTGAAGCTTTCTTT

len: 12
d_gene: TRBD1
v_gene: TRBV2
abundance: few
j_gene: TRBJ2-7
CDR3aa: CASSRDSYEQYF
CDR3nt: TGTGCCAGCAGTAGGGACAGCTACGAGCAGTACTTC

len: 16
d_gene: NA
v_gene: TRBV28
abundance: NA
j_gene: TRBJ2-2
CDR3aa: CASINRAGQRAGELFF
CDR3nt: TGTGCCAGCATCAACCGGGCAGGGCAGCGGGCCGGGGAGCTGTTTTTT

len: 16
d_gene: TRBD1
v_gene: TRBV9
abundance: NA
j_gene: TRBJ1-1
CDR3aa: CASSVGGTGGRTEAFF
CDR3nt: TGTGCCAGCAGCGTAGGAGGGACAGGGGGCAGGACTGAAGCTTTCTTT

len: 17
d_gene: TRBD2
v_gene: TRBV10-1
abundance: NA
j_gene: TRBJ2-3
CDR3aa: CASSESSVAGATDTQYF
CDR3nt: TGCGCCAGCAGTGAGTCGTCTGTAGCGGGAGCCACAGATACGCAGTATTTT